This paragraph covers one T cell receptor (beta chain) sequence. 60 Vbeta and 13 Jbeta primers were used in PCR. Clones were read by immunoSEQ multiplex PCR, and TCRdb kept only the in-frame ones, dropping some. The repertoire holds about 82,000 clones, around 77% seen once, with 3% to 3.5% in the top ten. Germline CDR1 LNHDA, CDR2 SQIVND (reference sequence). Trimming removed 7 bases from V and 4 bases from J, with 22 bases in between. This CDR3 comprises 16 residues. This entry comes from a study of cytomegalovirus exposure and HLA in healthy donors. Sequenced sample: PBMCs. V gene TRBV19 combines with J gene TRBJ1-2, with D possibly matching TRBD1 (5 bases). The receptor comes from a man aged 50 to 59 in good health and CMV-seronegative. In nucleotides, the CDR3 is TGTGCCAGTAAGAGGTCTGACAGACAGAACCTCTATGGCTACACCTTC. The encoded protein is CASKRSDRQNLYGYTF.